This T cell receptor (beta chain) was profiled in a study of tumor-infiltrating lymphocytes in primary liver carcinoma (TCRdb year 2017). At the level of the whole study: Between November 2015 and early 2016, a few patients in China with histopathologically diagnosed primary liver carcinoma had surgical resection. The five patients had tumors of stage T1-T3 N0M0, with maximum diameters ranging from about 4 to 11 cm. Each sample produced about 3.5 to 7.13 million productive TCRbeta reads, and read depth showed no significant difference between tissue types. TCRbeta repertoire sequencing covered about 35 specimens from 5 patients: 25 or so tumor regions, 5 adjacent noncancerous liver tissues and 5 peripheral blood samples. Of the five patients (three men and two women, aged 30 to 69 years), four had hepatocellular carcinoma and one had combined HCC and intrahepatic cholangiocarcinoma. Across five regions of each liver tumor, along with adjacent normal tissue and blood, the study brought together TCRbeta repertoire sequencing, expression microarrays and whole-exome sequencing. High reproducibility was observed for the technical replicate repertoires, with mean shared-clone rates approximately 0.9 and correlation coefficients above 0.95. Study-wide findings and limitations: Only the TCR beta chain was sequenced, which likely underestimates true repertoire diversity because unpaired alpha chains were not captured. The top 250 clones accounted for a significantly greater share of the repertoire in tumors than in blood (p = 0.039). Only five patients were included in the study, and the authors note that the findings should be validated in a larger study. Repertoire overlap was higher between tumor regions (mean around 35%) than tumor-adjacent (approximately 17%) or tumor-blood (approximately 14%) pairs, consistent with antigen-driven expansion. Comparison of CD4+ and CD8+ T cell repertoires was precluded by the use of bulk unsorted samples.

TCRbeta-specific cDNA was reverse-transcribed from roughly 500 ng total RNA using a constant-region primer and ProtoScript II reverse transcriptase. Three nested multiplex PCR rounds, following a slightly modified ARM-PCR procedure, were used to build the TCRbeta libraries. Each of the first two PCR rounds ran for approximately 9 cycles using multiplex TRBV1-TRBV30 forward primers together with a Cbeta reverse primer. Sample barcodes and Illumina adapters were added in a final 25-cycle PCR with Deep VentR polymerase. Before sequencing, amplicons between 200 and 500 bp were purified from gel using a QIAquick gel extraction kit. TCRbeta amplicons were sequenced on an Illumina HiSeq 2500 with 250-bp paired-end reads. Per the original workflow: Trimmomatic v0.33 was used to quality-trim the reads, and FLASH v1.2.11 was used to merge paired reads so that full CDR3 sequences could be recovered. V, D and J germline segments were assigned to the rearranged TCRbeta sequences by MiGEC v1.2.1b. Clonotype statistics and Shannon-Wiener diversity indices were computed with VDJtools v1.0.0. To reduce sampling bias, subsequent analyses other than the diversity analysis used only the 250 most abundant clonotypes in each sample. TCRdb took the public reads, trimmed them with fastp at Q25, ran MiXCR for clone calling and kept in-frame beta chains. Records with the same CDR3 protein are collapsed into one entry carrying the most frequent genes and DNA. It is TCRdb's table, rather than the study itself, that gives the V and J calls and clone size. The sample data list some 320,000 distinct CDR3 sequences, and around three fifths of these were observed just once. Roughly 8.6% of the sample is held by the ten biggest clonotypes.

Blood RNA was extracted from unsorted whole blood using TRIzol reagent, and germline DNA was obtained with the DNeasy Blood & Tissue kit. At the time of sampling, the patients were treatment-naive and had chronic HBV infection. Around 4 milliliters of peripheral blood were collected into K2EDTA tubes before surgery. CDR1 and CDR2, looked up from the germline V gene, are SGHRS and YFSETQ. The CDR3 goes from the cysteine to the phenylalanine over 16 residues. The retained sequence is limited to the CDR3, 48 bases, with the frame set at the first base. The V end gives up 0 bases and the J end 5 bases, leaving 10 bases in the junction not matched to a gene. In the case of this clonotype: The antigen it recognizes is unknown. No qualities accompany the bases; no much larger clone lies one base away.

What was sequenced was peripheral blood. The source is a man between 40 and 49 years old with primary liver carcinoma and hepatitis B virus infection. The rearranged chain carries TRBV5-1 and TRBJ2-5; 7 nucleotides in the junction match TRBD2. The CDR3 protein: CASSLGTRGIGETQYF. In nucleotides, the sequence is TGCGCCAGCAGCTTGGGGACTAGAGGGATCGGGGAGACCCAGTACTTC.